This TCR beta chain originates from a study of T cell repertoires in cytomegalovirus infection. In the study overall: Public TCR beta signature analysis indicated the presence of both CMV infection and matching HLA type.

TCRdb reanalysed the reads using MiXCR and keeps one entry per CDR3 protein. The table records roughly 630,000 distinct CDR3 sequences, approximately 24% of them present only once. In the case of this clonotype: Antigen: not known.

Notes on the study in general: Individuals carrying CMV plus the relevant HLA were identified by cumulative frequency of public TCR beta families. What dominated the ex vivo response were HLA-C-restricted CMV-specific TCR beta clonotypes.

Germline V gene sequence: CDR1 WNHNN, CDR2 SYGVQD (reference sequence). V lost 2 bases, J lost 6 bases, and 8 bases lay in between. The CDR3 contains 12 residues. The receptor was isolated from a human donor in good health (CMV status not recorded). Some clones in this sample may be carry-over from other donors' samples. The sample comprised CD8+ T cells from PBMCs. J is TRBJ2-7 and V is TRBV10-1; D is ambiguous. The CDR3: CASSEDGVEQYF. CDR3 DNA: TGCGCCAGCAGTGAGGATGGGGTCGAGCAGTACTTC.